This TCR beta chain appears in the sequencing data of a study of response to subunit inactivated influenza vaccine. In TCRdb, the RT-PCR reads were re-called with MiXCR into one record per CDR3 protein. The repertoire holds about 780,000 distinct CDR3 sequences, with less than 20% as singletons. This clonotype was seen more than once but under ten times. Its specificity is not known. Study-level results: Each seasonal influenza vaccination recruits few new T cells, the authors suggested.

The source material was PBMCs from blood, sampled more than 4 days after vaccination. This receptor was taken from a man aged 45-65 years who received an inactivated influenza vaccine.

CDR3 bases: TGTGCCAGCAGCCGCCCGGACAGCATTGGTTCACCCCTCCACTTT. This codes for CASSRPDSIGSPLHF. The gene calls are TRBV7-9 and TRBJ1-6; weak D call: TRBD1 (6 bases). In germline, CDR1 is SEHNR, CDR2 FQNEAQ (reference sequence). The V and J ends lost 5 bases and 9 bases respectively, with 17 bases between them. The CDR3 spans 15 residues.